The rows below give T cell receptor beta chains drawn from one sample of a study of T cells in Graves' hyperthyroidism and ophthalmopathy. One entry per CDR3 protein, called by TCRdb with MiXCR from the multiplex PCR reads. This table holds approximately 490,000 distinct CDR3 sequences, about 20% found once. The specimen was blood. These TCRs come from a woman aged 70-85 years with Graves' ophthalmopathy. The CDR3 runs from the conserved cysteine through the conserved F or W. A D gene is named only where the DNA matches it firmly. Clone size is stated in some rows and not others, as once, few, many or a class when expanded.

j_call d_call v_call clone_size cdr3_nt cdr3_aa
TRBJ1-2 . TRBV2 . TGTGCCAGCAGTGAGGCAGGGACCTATGGCTACACCTTC CASSEAGTYGYTF
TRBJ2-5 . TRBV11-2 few TGTGCCAGCAGCTTAGGTTGGGCGGGGTGGTACTTC CASSLGWAGWYF
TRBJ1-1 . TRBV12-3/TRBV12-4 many TGTGCCAGCAGCCAGACTGTAAGTGAAGCTTTCTTT CASSQTVSEAFF
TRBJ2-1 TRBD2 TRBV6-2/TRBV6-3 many TGTGCCAGCAGCGAAAAGCGGGGGTCCTACAATGAGCAGTTCTTC CASSEKRGSYNEQFF
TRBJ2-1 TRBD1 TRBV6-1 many TGTGCCAGCAGTGAAGGGACAGGTTGGGATGAGCAGTTCTTC CASSEGTGWDEQFF
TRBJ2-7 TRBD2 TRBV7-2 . TGTGCCAGCAGTCGCGGCTATAGCGGGAGAAACGAGCAGTACTTC CASSRGYSGRNEQYF
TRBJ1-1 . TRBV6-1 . TGTGCCAGCAGTGCTGGTGCTGAAGCTTTCTTT CASSAGAEAFF
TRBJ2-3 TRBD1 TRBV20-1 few TGCAGTGCTAGACCCGAGGACAGGGCATGGTTTGGAGATACGCAGTATTTT CSARPEDRAWFGDTQYF
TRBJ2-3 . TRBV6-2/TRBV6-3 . TGTGCCAGCAGTTACAGACCTAGCACAGATACGCAGTATTTT CASSYRPSTDTQYF
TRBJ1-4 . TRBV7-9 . TGTGCCAGCAGTCATGGCAGGAGCAATGAAAAACTGTTTTTT CASSHGRSNEKLFF
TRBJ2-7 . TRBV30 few TGTGCCTGGAGTTTGGGACCGGTCTACGAGCAGTACTTC CAWSLGPVYEQYF
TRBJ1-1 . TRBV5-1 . TGCGCCAGCAGCCACGGGACACCCTTGGGCACTGAAGCTTTCTTT CASSHGTPLGTEAFF
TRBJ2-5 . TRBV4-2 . TGTGCCAGCAGCCCCGAGGTAGGGGCAGGAGAGACCCAGTACTTC CASSPEVGAGETQYF
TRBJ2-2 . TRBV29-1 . TGCAGCGTTGAAGCTAGCGTTCACACCGGGGAGCTGTTTTTT CSVEASVHTGELFF
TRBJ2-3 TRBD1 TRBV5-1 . TGCGCCAGCCGAACAGGGGACGCAGATACGCAGTATTTT CASRTGDADTQYF
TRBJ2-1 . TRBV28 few TGTGCCAGCAGTTTTAGGGGCGGCAATGAGCAGTTCTTC CASSFRGGNEQFF
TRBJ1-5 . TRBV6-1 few TGTGCCAGCAGTGAATTTGGGGATGCTGTCAATCAGCCCCAGCATTTT CASSEFGDAVNQPQHF
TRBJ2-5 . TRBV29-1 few TGCAGCGTTCGCTTCAGCCGTGGGGAGACCCAGTACTTC CSVRFSRGETQYF
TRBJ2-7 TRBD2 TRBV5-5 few TGTGCCAGCAGCTTGGATAGAGCGGGAGCCTACGAGCAGTACTTC CASSLDRAGAYEQYF
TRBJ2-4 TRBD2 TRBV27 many TGTGCCAGCAGTGTAATCCCCATAGCGGGAGGGCCCAAAAACATTCAGTACTTC CASSVIPIAGGPKNIQYF
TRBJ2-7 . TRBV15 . TGTGCCACCAGCAGAGATAAGGGTTACGAGCAGTACTTC CATSRDKGYEQYF
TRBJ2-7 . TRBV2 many TGTGCCAGCAGCCCAGACCAGATTCAGGGACCTAAGCAGTACTTC CASSPDQIQGPKQYF
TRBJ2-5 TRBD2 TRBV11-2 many TGTGCCAGCAGCTTGGTTCTAGCGGGAGCCGGGGAGACCCAGTACTTC CASSLVLAGAGETQYF
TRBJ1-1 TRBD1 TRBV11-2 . TGTGCCAGCAGCCCCGCGAGGGGGCCAGGTTGGTACACTGAAGCTTTCTTT CASSPARGPGWYTEAFF
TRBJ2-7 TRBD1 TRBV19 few TGTGCCAGTAGCCAAACAGGGGTCCACGAGCAGTACTTC CASSQTGVHEQYF
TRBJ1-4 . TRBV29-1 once TGCAGCGTGGGGACGGAACATTATGAAAAACTGTTTTTT CSVGTEHYEKLFF
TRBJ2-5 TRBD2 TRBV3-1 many TGTGCCAGCAGCCAAGTCGGGACTAGCGGCGAGACCCAGTACTTC CASSQVGTSGETQYF
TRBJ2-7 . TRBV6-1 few TGTGCCAGCAGTCCCACCGGGAGCAGGGCGGCCTACGAGCAGTACTTC CASSPTGSRAAYEQYF
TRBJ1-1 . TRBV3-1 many TGTGCCAGCAGCCAAACGGACGGGAGCACTGAAGCTTTCTTT CASSQTDGSTEAFF
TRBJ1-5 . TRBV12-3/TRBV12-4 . TGTGCCAGCAGTTTGAACAGTCATCAGCCCCAGCATTTT CASSLNSHQPQHF
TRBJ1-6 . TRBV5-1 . TGCGCCAGCAGCGCCGGACAGACCAATTCACCCCTCCACTTT CASSAGQTNSPLHF
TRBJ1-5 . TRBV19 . TGTGCCAGTAGTATAGGGGGGATTCAGCCCCAGCATTTT CASSIGGIQPQHF
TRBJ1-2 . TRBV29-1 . TGCAGCGGTTACTGGGAAGGGGGCTACACCTTC CSGYWEGGYTF
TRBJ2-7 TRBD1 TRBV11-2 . TGTGCCAGCAGCGAACACGGGACAGGCTTTTACGAGCAGTACTTC CASSEHGTGFYEQYF
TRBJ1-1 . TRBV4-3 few TGCGCCAGCAGCCAAGATTGGCAACAGAACACTGAAGCTTTCTTT CASSQDWQQNTEAFF
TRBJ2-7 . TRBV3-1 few TGTGCCAGCAGCCAAGTGAGTTCCGAGCAGTACTTC CASSQVSSEQYF
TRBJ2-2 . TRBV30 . TGTGCCTGGAGTGGGGCGAGGGGGAACACCGGGGAGCTGTTTTTT CAWSGARGNTGELFF
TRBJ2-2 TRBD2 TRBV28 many TGTGCCAGCAGTTTATGGGGGAGGGGTAGCGTGAACACCGGGGAGCTGTTTTTT CASSLWGRGSVNTGELFF
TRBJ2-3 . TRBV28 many TGTGCCAGCAGTTTCCGCGCAGGACGCACAGATACGCAGTATTTT CASSFRAGRTDTQYF
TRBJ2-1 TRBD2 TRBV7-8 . TGTGCCAGCAGCTTAAGGCGGGAGGTCGGGAATGAGCAGTTCTTC CASSLRREVGNEQFF
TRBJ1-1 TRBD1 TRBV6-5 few TGTGCCAGCAGTTACACGCTGACAGGGACCACTGAAGCTTTCTTT CASSYTLTGTTEAFF
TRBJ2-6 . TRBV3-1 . TGTGCCAGCAGCCATTCCCCGGTGTCTGGGGCCAACGTCCTGACTTTC CASSHSPVSGANVLTF
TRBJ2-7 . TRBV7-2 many TGTGCCAGCAGCTTAGGGCCTGCCGGGACAAAATACTTC CASSLGPAGTKYF
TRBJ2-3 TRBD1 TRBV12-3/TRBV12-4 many TGTGCCAGCAGTCGAGGACAGGGGGTACGCACAGATACGCAGTATTTT CASSRGQGVRTDTQYF
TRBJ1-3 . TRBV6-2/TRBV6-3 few TGTGCCAGCAGTCGACAGGACGAGTTCAACACCATATATTTT CASSRQDEFNTIYF
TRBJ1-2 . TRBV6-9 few TGTGCCAGCAGTTCATACAGGAGGGATTGTGGCTACACCTTC CASSSYRRDCGYTF
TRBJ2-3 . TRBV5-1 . TGCGCCAGCAGCTTGTACGGGGACATAAGCACAGATACGCAGTATTTT CASSLYGDISTDTQYF
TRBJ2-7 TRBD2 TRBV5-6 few TGTGCCAGCAGCTTGGGTGAGGGTAGCGGGAGGTTCTGGTACGAGCAGTACTTC CASSLGEGSGRFWYEQYF